Given below is one TCR beta chain in context. Measured with immunoSEQ multiplex PCR; TCRdb has only the in-frame clones, and not every one. The sample shows fewer than 450,000 clones, more than 85% of them seen only once. The record originates from a study of blood T cell repertoires in COVID-19. About the research overall: Samples representing acute and convalescent COVID-19 were sourced from the United States, Italy and Spain.

Which cohort a participant joined came from the clinical history participants gave. Germline V gives CDR1 MRHNA, CDR2 SNTAGT. V was shortened by 3 bases and J by 4 bases, with 13 bases between the two germline ends. The CDR3 contains 15 residues. The rearrangement joins TRBV6-4 to TRBJ2-1, with a weak D call TRBD2 (7 bases). This clonotype was sampled from a woman in her thirties who had recovered from COVID-19. Input material: PBMCs or T cells enriched from blood (not recorded which). As DNA, the CDR3 is TGTGCCAGCAGTGAGGGAGGGGGGACTTACAATGAGCAGTTCTTC. Its translation is CASSEGGGTYNEQFF.